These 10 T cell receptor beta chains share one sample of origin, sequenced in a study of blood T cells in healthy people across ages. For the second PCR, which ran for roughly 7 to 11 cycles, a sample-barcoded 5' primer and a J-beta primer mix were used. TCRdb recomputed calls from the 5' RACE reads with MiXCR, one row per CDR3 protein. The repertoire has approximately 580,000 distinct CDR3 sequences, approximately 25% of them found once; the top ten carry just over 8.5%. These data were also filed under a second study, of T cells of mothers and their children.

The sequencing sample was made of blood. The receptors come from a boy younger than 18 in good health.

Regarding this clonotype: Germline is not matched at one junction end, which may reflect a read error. CDR3 amino acids: CASRASRDRNEKLLF. The CDR3 DNA sequence: TGTGCCAGCAGGGCCTCACGGGACCGTAATGAAAAACTGCTTTTT. V usage is TRBV6-8 and J usage is TRBJ1-4; D possibly corresponds to TRBD1 (5 bases). Germline values: CDR1 MNHGY, CDR2 SAAAGT. CDR3 size: 15 residues.

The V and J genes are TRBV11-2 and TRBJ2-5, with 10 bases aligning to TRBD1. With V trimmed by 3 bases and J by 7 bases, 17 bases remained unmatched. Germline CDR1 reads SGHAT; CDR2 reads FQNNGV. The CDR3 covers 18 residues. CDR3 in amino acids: CASSLGGTGVTVVGTQYF. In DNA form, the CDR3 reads TGTGCCAGCAGCTTGGGTGGGACAGGGGTCACCGTGGTGGGGACCCAGTACTTC.

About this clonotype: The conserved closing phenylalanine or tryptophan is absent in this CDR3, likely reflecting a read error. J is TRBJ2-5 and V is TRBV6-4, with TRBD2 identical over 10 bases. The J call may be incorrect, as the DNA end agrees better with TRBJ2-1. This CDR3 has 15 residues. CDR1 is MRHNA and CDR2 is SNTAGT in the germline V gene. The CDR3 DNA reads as TGTGCCAGCAGTGTTGAAGCGGGGGGGATTGATGAGCAGTTCTCC. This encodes CASSVEAGGIDEQFS.

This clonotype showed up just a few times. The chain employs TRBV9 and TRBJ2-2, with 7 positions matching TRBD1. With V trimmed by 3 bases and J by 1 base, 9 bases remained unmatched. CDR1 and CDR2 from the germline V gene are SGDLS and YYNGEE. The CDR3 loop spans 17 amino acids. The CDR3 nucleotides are TGTGCCAGCAGCGCCCGACAGGGAACCGGGAACACCGGGGAGCTGTTTTTT. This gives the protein CASSARQGTGNTGELFF.

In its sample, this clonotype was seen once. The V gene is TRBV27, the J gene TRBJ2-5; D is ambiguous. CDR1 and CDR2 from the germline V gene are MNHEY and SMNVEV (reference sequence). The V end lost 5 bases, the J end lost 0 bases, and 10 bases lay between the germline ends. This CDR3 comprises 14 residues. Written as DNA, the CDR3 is TGTGCCAGCAGTGCTCAGGCGTACCAAGAGACCCAGTACTTC. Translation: CASSAQAYQETQYF.

The CDR3 nucleotides are TGTGCCACCAAAACCTTCGGACTAGCGGGGATCCGGGAGCTGTTTTTT. It is translated as CATKTFGLAGIRELFF. The chain uses TRBV6-1 and TRBJ2-2; TRBD2 aligns across 12 bases. Germline V CDR1 and CDR2: MNHNS, SASEGT. Trimming took 10 bases from V and 9 from J; bases not matched to a gene: 15. There are 16 residues in the CDR3.

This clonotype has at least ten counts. This chain's CDR3 is CASSLPQNQETQYF. The DNA for the CDR3 is TGTGCCAGCAGTTTGCCCCAGAATCAAGAGACCCAGTACTTC. V usage is TRBV28 and J usage is TRBJ2-5, with D unresolved. Germline loops: CDR1 MDHEN, CDR2 SYDVKM. The CDR3 spans 14 residues. V gave up 3 bases and J gave up 2 bases, with 10 bases separating them.

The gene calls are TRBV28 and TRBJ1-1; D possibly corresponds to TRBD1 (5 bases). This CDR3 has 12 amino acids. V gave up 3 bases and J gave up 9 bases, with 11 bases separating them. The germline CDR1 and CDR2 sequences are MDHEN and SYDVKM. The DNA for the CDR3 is TGTGCCAGCAGTTTTAGGGGTAGGAAAGCTTTCTTT. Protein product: CASSFRGRKAFF.

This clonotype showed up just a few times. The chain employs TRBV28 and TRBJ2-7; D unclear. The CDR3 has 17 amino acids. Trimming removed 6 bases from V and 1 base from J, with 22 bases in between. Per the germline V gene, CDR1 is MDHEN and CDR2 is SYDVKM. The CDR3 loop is CASSPLRTVRASYEQYF. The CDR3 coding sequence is TGTGCCAGCAGCCCTTTACGAACGGTCCGGGCTTCCTACGAGCAGTACTTC.

The CDR3 region is CASSSDGDTEAFF. CDR3 sequence (DNA): TGCGCCAGCAGCTCGGACGGGGACACTGAAGCTTTCTTT. The chain joins TRBV5-1 to TRBJ1-1; D ambiguous. Germline values: CDR1 SGHRS, CDR2 YFSETQ. This CDR3 contains 13 residues. The V gene lost 3 bases and the J gene lost 3 bases, with 9 bases spanning the gap.